These 3 T cell receptor beta chains came from one sample sequenced in a study of graft-versus-host responses after intestinal transplantation. The antigens for these receptors are not known. Assay: immunoSEQ multiplex PCR; the TCRdb copy retains only in-frame clones and omits some. The repertoire holds 84,000 or so clones, with over 85% as singletons. The sequenced sample was unstimulated CD4+ T cells sorted from spleen or lymph node cells, obtained before intestinal transplant. The receptors come from a human donor who received an intestinal transplant.

CDR3 region: CASSELDNTGELFF. The CDR3 coding sequence is TGCGCCAGCAGTGAGTTAGACAACACCGGGGAGCTGTTTTTT. The J gene is TRBJ2-2, the V gene TRBV10-1; D remains unclear. V dropped 1 base and J dropped 2 bases, with 5 bases sitting between them. This CDR3 has 14 residues. In germline, CDR1 is WNHNN, CDR2 SYGVQD (reference sequence).

The CDR3 sequence: CASSPRYRGGANVLTF. CDR3 nucleotide sequence: TGTGCCAGCAGTCCTAGATACAGGGGTGGGGCCAACGTCCTGACTTTC. This chain connects TRBV27 to TRBJ2-6, with 7 bases fitting TRBD1. V gave up 5 bases and J gave up 3 bases; unmatched junction bases: 7. This CDR3 region has 16 residues. Germline V gene data show CDR1 as MNHEY and CDR2 as SMNVEV (reference sequence).

V gene TRBV28 combines with J gene TRBJ1-2; TRBD1 matches 9 bases. The V segment lost 8 bases and the J segment 0 bases; nucleotides outside the gene matches: 4. Germline values: CDR1 MDHEN, CDR2 SYDVKM. The CDR3 runs to 14 residues. CDR3 nucleotide sequence: TGTGCCAGCCGGGACAGGGAACCTAACTATGGCTACACCTTC. Translation gives CASRDREPNYGYTF.